The present T cell receptor beta chain was sequenced within a study of regulatory T cells in long-lasting Graves disease. This clonotype was found many times. Its antigen remains unidentified. The length of the CDR3 is 15 residues. The germline V gene encodes CDR1 MNHNS and CDR2 SASEGT. The V gene end was trimmed by 6 bases and the J gene end by 6 bases; junction bases not matched to a gene: 11. Time point noted: newly diagnosed GD, antithyroid drugs for less than 3 months. The TCR library was prepared using RNA isolated from PBMCs. The TCR beta library used iRepertoire HTBI primers with Arm-PCR amplification of CDR3. TCRdb re-analysed the multiplex PCR reads in MiXCR, keeping a single row per CDR3 protein. The sample lists more than 350,000 distinct CDR3 sequences, about 15% occurring once. Study-level points and caveats: Among samples with persistent disease, TRBV28, TRBJ1-2 and TRBJ2-5 were favored.

The same data also contributed to another study, on T cells in Graves' hyperthyroidism and ophthalmopathy. This second study says: For Graves' hyperthyroidism to be stable, ophthalmopathy could not progress within 18 months.

The rearrangement joins TRBV6-1 to TRBJ2-1; 7 bases fit TRBD2. This clonotype was sampled from a woman aged 25 to 39 with Graves disease. The sequencing used peripheral blood mononuclear cells (PBMCs), collected at new diagnosis, from a patient treated with antithyroid drugs. CDR3 in amino acids: CASSTGGAGSNEQFF. The CDR3 DNA is TGTGCCAGCAGCACGGGGGGAGCAGGGTCCAATGAGCAGTTCTTC.